The T cell receptor (beta chain) under discussion was sequenced for a study of read filtering for tumor transcriptome and immune sequencing. Study outcomes and limitations: The sorted CD138-negative fraction was a mixed bone marrow immune population, not purified T cells. Without single-read clonotypes, shared clonotype proportions correlated more between IR-seq and RNA-seq.

From roughly 390 ng of RNA, a library with molecular barcoded alpha/delta and beta/gamma adaptors was made. TCRdb re-derived calls from the reads in MiXCR, one entry per CDR3 protein. The sample carries around 14,000 distinct CDR3 sequences, roughly 22% recorded once. Germline lookup yields CDR1 MNHEY and CDR2 SVGAGI. Trimming cost V 2 bases and J 2 bases, with 2 bases left between them. CDR3 length: 12 residues. This clonotype was counted a few times. Its target is not known. The chain couples TRBV6-5 to TRBJ2-3; D unclear. Material for sequencing was a population of CD138-negative cells sorted from bone marrow. This clonotype was sampled from a donor at least 40 years old with multiple myeloma. CDR3 in DNA: TGTGCCAGCAGTTACACCACAGATACGCAGTATTTT. This sequence encodes CASSYTTDTQYF.